A selection of T cell receptor beta chains follows, all from one sample in a study of blood T cells in healthy people across ages. TCRdb reprocessed the 5' RACE reads via MiXCR and lists one record per CDR3 protein. The top ten hold 3.5% to 4% of the sample, which has 550,000 to 750,000 distinct CDR3 sequences, roughly 20% seen once. Sequenced sample: blood. These receptors were collected from a man aged 70 or older in good health. The CDR3 runs from the conserved cysteine through the conserved F or W. The D gene is left open where the match is weak. Only part of the rows carry a size: once, few, many, or a class if the clone is expanded.

CDR3: CASSQIDRGDTIYF
DNA: TGCGCCAGCAGCCAAATTGACAGGGGAGACACCATATATTTT
D: TRBD1
J: TRBJ1-3
V: TRBV4-1
size: .

CDR3: CASSLNGAGVVTDTQYF
DNA: TGTGCCAGCAGCTTAAATGGGGCGGGAGTTGTCACAGATACGCAGTATTTT
D: TRBD2
J: TRBJ2-3
V: TRBV7-2
size: few

CDR3: CASSNGVTDTQYF
DNA: TGCGCCAGCAGCAATGGAGTCACAGATACGCAGTATTTT
D: .
J: TRBJ2-3
V: TRBV5-1
size: .

CDR3: CASSQGTGEETQYF
DNA: TGTGCCAGCAGCCAAGGGACAGGGGAAGAGACCCAGTACTTC
D: TRBD1
J: TRBJ2-5
V: TRBV3-1
size: many

CDR3: CASGEFYEQYF
DNA: TGTGCCAGCGGGGAGTTCTACGAGCAGTACTTC
D: .
J: TRBJ2-7
V: TRBV6-2/TRBV6-3
size: .

CDR3: CASSSFGTSGDTQYF
DNA: TGCGCCAGCAGCTCCTTCGGGACTAGCGGAGATACGCAGTATTTT
D: TRBD2
J: TRBJ2-3
V: TRBV5-1
size: .

CDR3: CASSLEGTGGINYGYTF
DNA: TGTGCCAGCAGCTTAGAGGGGACAGGGGGCATAAACTATGGCTACACCTTC
D: TRBD1
J: TRBJ1-2
V: TRBV11-2
size: few

CDR3: CASSEGRSGGNEKLFF
DNA: TGTGCCAGCAGTGAAGGGAGATCGGGGGGCAATGAAAAACTGTTTTTT
D: .
J: TRBJ1-4
V: TRBV2
size: .

CDR3: CASSLPSGNRGLDEQFF
DNA: TGTGCCAGCAGTCTCCCTAGCGGGAACCGGGGATTAGATGAGCAGTTCTTC
D: TRBD2
J: TRBJ2-1
V: TRBV28
size: few

CDR3: CASSLLTGQDTQYF
DNA: TGCGCCAGCAGCTTGTTGACAGGGCAAGATACGCAGTATTTT
D: TRBD1
J: TRBJ2-3
V: TRBV5-1
size: .

CDR3: CASSHTATKTTYEQYF
DNA: TGTGCCAGCAGCCACACGGCCACAAAAACGACCTACGAGCAGTACTTC
D: .
J: TRBJ2-7
V: TRBV6-6
size: few

CDR3: CASSVLTDTQYF
DNA: TGTGCCAGCAGTGTTCTCACAGATACGCAGTATTTT
D: .
J: TRBJ2-3
V: TRBV6-1
size: .

CDR3: CASSRPGQGNEKLFF
DNA: TGTGCCAGTAGTCGTCCGGGACAGGGTAATGAAAAACTGTTTTTT
D: TRBD1
J: TRBJ1-4
V: TRBV19
size: .

CDR3: CAISGSGANTIYF
DNA: TGTGCCATCAGTGGTTCGGGCGCAAACACCATATATTTT
D: .
J: TRBJ1-3
V: TRBV10-3
size: .

CDR3: CASRGQGALGYTF
DNA: TGTGCCAGTAGGGGACAGGGGGCGCTTGGCTACACCTTC
D: TRBD1
J: TRBJ1-2
V: TRBV19
size: .

CDR3: CASSQARQGAWANVLTF
DNA: TGCGCCAGCAGCCAAGCCCGACAGGGGGCTTGGGCCAACGTCCTGACTTTC
D: TRBD1
J: TRBJ2-6
V: TRBV4-3
size: .

CDR3: CASSRSPSDTQYF
DNA: TGTGCTAGCAGCCGAAGTCCATCAGATACGCAGTATTTT
D: .
J: TRBJ2-3
V: TRBV7-7
size: .

CDR3: CASSVSGYVGESSYNEQFF
DNA: TGTGCCAGCAGCGTATCGGGGTACGTGGGGGAGAGCTCCTACAATGAGCAGTTCTTC
D: .
J: TRBJ2-1
V: TRBV9
size: .

CDR3: CASSFGQGRRETQYF
DNA: TGCGCCAGCAGCTTTGGACAGGGAAGAAGAGAGACCCAGTACTTC
D: TRBD1
J: TRBJ2-5
V: TRBV5-1
size: .

CDR3: CASRLQGDKTGELFF
DNA: TGTGCCAGCAGACTACAGGGGGACAAAACCGGGGAGCTGTTTTTT
D: TRBD1
J: TRBJ2-2
V: TRBV27
size: .

CDR3: CSVRRGSGIEQFF
DNA: TGCAGCGTTCGACGGGGGAGTGGTATTGAGCAGTTCTTC
D: .
J: TRBJ2-1
V: TRBV29-1
size: few

CDR3: CASSPGGRNNQPQHF
DNA: TGTGCCAGCAGTCCAGGGGGGAGGAACAATCAGCCCCAGCATTTT
D: TRBD1
J: TRBJ1-5
V: TRBV28
size: few

CDR3: CASSLKATDTQYF
DNA: TGTGCCAGCAGCTTAAAAGCGACAGATACGCAGTATTTT
D: .
J: TRBJ2-3
V: TRBV7-2
size: few

CDR3: CASSPWTGGNTGELFF
DNA: TGTGCCAGCAGCCCCTGGACAGGGGGGAACACTGGGGAGCTGTTTTTT
D: TRBD1
J: TRBJ2-2
V: TRBV7-9
size: .

CDR3: CASSFVHAGELFF
DNA: TGTGCCAGCAGCTTCGTGCATGCCGGGGAGCTGTTTTTT
D: .
J: TRBJ2-2
V: TRBV7-2
size: .

CDR3: CASSCTEAFF
DNA: TGTGCCAGCAGCTGCACTGAAGCTTTCTTT
D: .
J: TRBJ1-1
V: TRBV28
size: .

CDR3: CSARALEGLTIYF
DNA: TGCAGTGCTAGAGCCTTAGAGGGTCTGACCATATATTTT
D: .
J: TRBJ1-3
V: TRBV20-1
size: few